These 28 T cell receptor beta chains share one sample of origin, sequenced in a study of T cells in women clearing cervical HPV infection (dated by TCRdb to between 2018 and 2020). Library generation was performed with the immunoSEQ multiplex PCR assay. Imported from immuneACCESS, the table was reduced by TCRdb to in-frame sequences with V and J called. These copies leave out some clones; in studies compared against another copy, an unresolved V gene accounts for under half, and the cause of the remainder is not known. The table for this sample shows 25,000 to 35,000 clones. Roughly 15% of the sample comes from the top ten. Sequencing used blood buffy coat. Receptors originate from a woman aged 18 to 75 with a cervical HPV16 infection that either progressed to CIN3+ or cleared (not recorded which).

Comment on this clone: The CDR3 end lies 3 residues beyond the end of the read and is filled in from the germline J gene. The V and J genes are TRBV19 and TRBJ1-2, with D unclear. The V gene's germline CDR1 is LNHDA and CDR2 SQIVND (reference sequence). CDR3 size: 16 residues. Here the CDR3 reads CASSNLLAGGTDTYTF. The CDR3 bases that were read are TGTGCCAGTAGTAATCTTCTAGCGGGAGGAACAGATACC. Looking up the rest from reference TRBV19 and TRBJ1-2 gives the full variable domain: DGGITQSPKYLFRKEGQNVTLSCEQNLNHDAMYWYRQDPGQGLRLIYYSQIVNDFQKGDIAEGYSVSREKKESFPLTVTSAQKNPTAFYLCASSNLLAGGTDTYTFGSGTRLTVV.

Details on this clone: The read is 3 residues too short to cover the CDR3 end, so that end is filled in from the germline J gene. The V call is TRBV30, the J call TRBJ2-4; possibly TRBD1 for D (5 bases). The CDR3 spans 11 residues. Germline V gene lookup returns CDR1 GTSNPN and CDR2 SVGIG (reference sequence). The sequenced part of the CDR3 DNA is TGTGCCTCGACGACAGCCTATGGT. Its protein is CASTTAYG. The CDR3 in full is CASTTAYGQYF.

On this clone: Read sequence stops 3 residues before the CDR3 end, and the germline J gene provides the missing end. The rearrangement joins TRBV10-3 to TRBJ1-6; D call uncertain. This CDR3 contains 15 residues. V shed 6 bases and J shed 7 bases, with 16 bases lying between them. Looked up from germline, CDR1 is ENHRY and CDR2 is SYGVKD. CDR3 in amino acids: CAIRPSDTANSPLHF. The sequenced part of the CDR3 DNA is TGTGCCATCAGGCCCTCTGACACCGCAAATTCACCC.

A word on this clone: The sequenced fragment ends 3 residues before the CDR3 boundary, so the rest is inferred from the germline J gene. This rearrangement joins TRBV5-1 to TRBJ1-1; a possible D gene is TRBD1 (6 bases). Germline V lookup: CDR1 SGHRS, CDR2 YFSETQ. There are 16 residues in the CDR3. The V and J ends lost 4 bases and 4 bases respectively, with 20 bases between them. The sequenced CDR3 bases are TGCGCCAGCAGCCGGACCCACAGGGTTGAGGCCACTGAA. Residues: CASSRTHRVEATE. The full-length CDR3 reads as CASSRTHRVEATEAFF.

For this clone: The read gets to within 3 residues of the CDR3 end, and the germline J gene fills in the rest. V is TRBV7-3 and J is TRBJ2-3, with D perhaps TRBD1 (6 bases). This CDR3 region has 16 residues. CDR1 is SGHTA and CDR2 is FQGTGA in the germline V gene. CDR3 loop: CASSPSPGHGVNSQYF. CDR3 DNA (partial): TGTGCCAGCAGCCCCTCTCCGGGACACGGGGTAAACTCG. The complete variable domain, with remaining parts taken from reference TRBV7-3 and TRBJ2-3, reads GAGVSQTPSNKVTEKGKYVELRCDPISGHTALYWYRQSLGQGPEFLIYFQGTGAADDSGLPNDRFFAVRPEGSVSTLKIQRTERGDSAVYLCASSPSPGHGVNSQYFGPGTRLTVL.

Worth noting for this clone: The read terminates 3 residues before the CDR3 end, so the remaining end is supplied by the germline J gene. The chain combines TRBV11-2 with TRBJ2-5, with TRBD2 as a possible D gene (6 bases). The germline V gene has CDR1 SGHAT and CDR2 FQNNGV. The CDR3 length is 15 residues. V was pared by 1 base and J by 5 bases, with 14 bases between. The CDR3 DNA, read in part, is TGTGCCAGCAGCTTAGTGCTAGCGCTGCGGGAGACC. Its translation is CASSLVLALRET. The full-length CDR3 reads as CASSLVLALRETQYF.

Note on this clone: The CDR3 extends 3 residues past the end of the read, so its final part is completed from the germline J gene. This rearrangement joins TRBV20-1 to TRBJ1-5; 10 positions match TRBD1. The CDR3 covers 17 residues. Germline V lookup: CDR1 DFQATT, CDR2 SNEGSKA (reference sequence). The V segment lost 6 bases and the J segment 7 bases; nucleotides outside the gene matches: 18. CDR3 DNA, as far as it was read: TGCAGTGCCGGGTCGGTTCGGACAGGGGGAAATAGGCAGCCC. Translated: CSAGSVRTGGNRQP. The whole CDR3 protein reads CSAGSVRTGGNRQPQHF.

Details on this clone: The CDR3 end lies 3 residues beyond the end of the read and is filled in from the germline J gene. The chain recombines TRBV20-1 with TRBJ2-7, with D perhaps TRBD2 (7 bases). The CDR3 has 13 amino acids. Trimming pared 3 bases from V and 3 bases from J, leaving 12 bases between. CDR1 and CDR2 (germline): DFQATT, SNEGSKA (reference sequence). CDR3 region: CSASAGGRYEQYF. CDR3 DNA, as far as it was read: TGCAGTGCTAGTGCCGGGGGGCGCTACGAG.

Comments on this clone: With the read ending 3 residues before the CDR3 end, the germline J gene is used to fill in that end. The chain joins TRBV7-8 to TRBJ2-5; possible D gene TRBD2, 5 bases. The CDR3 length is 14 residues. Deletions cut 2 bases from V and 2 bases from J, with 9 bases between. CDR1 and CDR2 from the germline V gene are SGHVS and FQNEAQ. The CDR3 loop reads CASSLYRTQETQYF. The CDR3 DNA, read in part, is TGTGCCAGCAGCTTATACCGGACTCAAGAGACC.

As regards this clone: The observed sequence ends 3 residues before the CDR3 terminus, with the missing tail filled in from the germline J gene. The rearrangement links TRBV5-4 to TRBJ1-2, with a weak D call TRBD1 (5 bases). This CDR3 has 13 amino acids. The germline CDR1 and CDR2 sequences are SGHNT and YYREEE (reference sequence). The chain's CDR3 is CASSLEGPRGYTF. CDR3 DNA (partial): TGTGCCAGCAGCTTGGAGGGGCCCCGGGGC.

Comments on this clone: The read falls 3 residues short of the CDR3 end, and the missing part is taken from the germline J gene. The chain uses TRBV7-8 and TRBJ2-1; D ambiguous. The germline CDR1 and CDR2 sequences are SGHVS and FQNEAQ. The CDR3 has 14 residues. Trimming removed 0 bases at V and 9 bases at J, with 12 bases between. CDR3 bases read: TGTGCCAGCAGCTTAGCGCGCTTAGCCCCTGAG. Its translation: CASSLARLAPE. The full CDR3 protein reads CASSLARLAPEQFF.

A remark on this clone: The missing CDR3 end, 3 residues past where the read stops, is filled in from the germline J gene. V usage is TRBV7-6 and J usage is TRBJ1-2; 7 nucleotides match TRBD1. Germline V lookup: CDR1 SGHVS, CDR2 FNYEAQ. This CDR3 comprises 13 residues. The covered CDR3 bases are TGTGCCAGCAGCGCCACAGGGGCCGTAGAC. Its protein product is CASSATGAVD. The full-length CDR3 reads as CASSATGAVDYTF.

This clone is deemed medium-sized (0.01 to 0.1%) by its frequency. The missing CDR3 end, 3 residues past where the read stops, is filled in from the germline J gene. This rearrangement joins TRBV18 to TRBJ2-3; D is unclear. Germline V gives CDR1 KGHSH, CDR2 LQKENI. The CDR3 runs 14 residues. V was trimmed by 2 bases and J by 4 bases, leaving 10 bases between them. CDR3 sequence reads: CASSPSAVSDTQYF. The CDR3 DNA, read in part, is TGTGCCAGCTCACCATCGGCGGTTTCAGATACG.

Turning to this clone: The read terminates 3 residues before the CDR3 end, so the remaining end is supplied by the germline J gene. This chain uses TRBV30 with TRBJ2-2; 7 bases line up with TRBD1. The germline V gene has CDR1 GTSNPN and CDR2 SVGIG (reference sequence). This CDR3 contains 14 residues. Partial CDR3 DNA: TGTGCCTGGCGTGGACAGGCGTATAATTCACCG. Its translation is CAWRGQAYNSP. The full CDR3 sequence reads CAWRGQAYNSPLFF.

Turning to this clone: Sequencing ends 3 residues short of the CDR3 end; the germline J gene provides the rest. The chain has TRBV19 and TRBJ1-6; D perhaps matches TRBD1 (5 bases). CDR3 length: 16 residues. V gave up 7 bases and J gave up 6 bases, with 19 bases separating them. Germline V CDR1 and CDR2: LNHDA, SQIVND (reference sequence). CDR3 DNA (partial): TGTGCCAGTACCAATAGCGGGGGACGGACTAATTCACCC. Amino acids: CASTNSGGRTNSP. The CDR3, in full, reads CASTNSGGRTNSPLHF.

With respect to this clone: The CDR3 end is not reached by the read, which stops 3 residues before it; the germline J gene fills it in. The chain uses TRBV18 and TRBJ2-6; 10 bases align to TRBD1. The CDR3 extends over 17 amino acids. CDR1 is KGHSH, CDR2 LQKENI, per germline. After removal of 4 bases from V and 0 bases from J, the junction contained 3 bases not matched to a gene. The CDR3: CASSRTGGVSGANVLTF. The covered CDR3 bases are TGTGCCAGCTCACGGACAGGGGGGGTCTCTGGGGCCAACGTC.

CDR3: CAWSTSSYNEQFF. The covered CDR3 bases are TGTGCCTGGAGTACTAGCTCCTACAATGAG. This rearrangement joins TRBV30 to TRBJ2-1; weak D call: TRBD2 (5 bases). The DNA ends 3 residues before the CDR3 does, and the rest of the CDR3 is filled in from the germline J gene. The CDR3 sequence is 13 residues long. V shed 2 bases and J shed 0 bases, with 5 bases lying between them. CDR1 and CDR2 (germline): GTSNPN, SVGIG (reference sequence).

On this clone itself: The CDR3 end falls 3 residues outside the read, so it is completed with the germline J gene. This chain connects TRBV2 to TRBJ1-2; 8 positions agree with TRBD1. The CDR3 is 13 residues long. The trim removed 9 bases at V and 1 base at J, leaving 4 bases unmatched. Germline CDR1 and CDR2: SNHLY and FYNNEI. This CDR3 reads CASGQGNNYGYTF. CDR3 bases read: TGTGCCAGTGGACAGGGCAATAACTATGGC.

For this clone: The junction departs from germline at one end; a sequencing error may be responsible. The part of the CDR3 DNA that was read is TGCGCCAGCAGCCAAGAGACAGGGGGCTTCACTGAA. Its protein is CASSQETGGFTE. The whole CDR3 region reads CASSQETGGFTEAFF. The chain links TRBV4-2 to TRBJ1-1; 10 nucleotides line up with TRBD1. The read gets to within 3 residues of the CDR3 end, and the germline J gene fills in the rest. Germline assignment: CDR1 LGHNA and CDR2 YNFKEQ. CDR3 length equals 15 residues.

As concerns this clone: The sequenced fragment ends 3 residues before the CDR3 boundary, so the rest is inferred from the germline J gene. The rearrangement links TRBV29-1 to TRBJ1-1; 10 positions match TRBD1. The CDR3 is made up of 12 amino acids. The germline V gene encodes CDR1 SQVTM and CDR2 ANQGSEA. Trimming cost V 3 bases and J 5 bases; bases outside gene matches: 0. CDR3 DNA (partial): TGCAGCGTTGAGGGACAGGGGACTGAA. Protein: CSVEGQGTE. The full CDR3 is CSVEGQGTEAFF.

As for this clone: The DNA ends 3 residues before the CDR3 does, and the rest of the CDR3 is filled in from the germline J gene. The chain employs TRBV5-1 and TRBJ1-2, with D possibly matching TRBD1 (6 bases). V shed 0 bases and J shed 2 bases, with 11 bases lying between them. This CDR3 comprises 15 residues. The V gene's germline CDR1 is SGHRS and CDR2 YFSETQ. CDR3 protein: CASSLAGTRNYGYTF. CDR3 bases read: TGCGCCAGCAGCTTGGCCGGGACAAGAAACTATGGC.

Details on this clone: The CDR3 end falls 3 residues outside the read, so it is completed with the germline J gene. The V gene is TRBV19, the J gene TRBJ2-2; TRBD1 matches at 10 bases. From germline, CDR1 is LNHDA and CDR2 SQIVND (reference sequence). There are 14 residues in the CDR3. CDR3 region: CASSTTGGNEKLFF. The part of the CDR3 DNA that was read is TGTGCCAGTAGCACGACAGGGGGCAATGAAAAG.

The CDR3 here is CASSIDAVQPQHF. CDR3 bases read: TGTGCCAGTAGTATAGACGCAGTTCAGCCC. The gene calls are TRBV19 and TRBJ1-5; D unclear. The missing CDR3 end, 3 residues past where the read stops, is filled in from the germline J gene. V was cut by 0 bases and J by 6 bases, with 6 bases left in between. Germline CDR1 reads LNHDA; CDR2 reads SQIVND (reference sequence). The CDR3 runs to 13 residues. The variable domain in full, completed from reference TRBV19 and TRBJ1-5, reads DGGITQSPKYLFRKEGQNVTLSCEQNLNHDAMYWYRQDPGQGLRLIYYSQIVNDFQKGDIAEGYSVSREKKESFPLTVTSAQKNPTAFYLCASSIDAVQPQHFGDGTRLSIL.

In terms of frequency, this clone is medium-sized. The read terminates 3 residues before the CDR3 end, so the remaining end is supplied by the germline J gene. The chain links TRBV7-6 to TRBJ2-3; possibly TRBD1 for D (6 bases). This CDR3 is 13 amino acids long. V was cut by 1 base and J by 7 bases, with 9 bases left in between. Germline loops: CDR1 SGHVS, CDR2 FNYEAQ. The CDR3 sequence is CASSLEDSHTQYF. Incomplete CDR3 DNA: TGTGCCAGCAGCTTAGAGGACAGCCATACG.

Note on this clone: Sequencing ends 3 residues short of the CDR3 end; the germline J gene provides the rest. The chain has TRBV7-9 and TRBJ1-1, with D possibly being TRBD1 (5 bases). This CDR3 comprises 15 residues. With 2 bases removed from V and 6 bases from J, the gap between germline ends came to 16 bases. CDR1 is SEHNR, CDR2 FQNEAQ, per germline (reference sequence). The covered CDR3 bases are TGTGCCAGCAGCTTATCGCGGAGGAGGGGCCCTGAA. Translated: CASSLSRRRGPE. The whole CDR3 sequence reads CASSLSRRRGPEAFF.

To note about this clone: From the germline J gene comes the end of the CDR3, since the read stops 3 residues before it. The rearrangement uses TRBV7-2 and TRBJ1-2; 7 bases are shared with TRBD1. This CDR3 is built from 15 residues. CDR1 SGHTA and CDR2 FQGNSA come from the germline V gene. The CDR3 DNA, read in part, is TGTGCCAGCAGCGCATACACACCCGACAGGGAAGGC. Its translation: CASSAYTPDREG. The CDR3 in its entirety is CASSAYTPDREGYTF. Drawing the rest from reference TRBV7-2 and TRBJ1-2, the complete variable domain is GAGVSQSPSNKVTEKGKDVELRCDPISGHTALYWYRQSLGQGLEFLIYFQGNSAPDKSGLPSDRFSAERTGGSVSTLTIQRTQQEDSAVYLCASSAYTPDREGYTFGSGTRLTVV.

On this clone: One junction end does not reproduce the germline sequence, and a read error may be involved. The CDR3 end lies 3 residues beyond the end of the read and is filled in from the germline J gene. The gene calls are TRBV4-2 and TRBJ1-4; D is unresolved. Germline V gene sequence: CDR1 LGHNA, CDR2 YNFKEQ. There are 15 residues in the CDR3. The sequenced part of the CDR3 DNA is TGCGCCAGCAGCCAAGATCAAGGTCCTAATGAAAAA. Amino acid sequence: CASSQDQGPNEK. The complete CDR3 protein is CASSQDQGPNEKLFF.

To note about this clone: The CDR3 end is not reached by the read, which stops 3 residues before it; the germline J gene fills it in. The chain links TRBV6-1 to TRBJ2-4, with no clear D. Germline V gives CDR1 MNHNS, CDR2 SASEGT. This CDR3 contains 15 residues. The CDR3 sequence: CASSEGPTKGYGQYF. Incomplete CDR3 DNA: TGTGCCAGCAGTGAGGGTCCAACGAAGGGCTATGGT.